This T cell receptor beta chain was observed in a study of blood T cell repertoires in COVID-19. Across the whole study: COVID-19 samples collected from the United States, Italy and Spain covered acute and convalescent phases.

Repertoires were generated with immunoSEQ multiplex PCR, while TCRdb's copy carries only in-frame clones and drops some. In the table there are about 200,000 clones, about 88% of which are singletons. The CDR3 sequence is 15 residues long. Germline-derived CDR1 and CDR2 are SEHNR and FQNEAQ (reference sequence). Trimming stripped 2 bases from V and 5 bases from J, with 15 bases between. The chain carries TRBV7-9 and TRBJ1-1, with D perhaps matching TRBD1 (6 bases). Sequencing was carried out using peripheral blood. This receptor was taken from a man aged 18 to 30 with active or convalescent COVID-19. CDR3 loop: CASSLQGSSSTEAFF. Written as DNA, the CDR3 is TGTGCCAGCAGCTTACAGGGGTCCTCTAGTACTGAAGCTTTCTTT.